The present T cell receptor (beta chain) was sequenced within a study of blood T cell repertoires in COVID-19. Study context: Acute and convalescent COVID-19 specimens originated in the United States, Italy and Spain. PBMCs, B-cell-depleted T cells, or T cells were the source of the cDNA or gDNA that made up the material.

Authors' data handling: Reference gene primer amplification gave nucleated cell count estimates. Method: immunoSEQ multiplex PCR; TCRdb's copy keeps in-frame clones and lacks some. V and J calls and clone size come straight from that table; D and trimming were deduced from the DNA. The table includes under 200,000 clones, about 85% detected once. Germline assignment: CDR1 MGHRA and CDR2 YSYEKL. The CDR3 length is 14 residues. V was shortened by 3 bases and J by 7 bases, with 12 bases between the two germline ends. This TCR derives from a woman of 80 years or more with acute or convalescent COVID-19. The gene calls are TRBV4-1 and TRBJ1-4, with D possibly TRBD1 on 5 matching bases. Sequencing was done on a sample of peripheral blood. Here the CDR3 reads CASSQGGIGEKLFF. The DNA of the CDR3 is TGCGCCAGCAGCCAGGGGGGTATTGGTGAAAAACTGTTTTTT.